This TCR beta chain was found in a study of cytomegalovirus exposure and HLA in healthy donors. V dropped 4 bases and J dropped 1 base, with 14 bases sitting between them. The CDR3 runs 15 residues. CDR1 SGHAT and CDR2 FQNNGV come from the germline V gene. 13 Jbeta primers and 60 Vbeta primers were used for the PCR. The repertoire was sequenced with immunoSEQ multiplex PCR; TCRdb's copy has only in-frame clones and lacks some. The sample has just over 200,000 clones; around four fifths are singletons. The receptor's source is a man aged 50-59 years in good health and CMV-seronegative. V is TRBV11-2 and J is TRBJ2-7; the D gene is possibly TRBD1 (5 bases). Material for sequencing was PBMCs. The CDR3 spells CASSSSQVSSYEQYF. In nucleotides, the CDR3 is TGTGCCAGCAGCTCTTCACAGGTATCATCCTACGAGCAGTACTTC.